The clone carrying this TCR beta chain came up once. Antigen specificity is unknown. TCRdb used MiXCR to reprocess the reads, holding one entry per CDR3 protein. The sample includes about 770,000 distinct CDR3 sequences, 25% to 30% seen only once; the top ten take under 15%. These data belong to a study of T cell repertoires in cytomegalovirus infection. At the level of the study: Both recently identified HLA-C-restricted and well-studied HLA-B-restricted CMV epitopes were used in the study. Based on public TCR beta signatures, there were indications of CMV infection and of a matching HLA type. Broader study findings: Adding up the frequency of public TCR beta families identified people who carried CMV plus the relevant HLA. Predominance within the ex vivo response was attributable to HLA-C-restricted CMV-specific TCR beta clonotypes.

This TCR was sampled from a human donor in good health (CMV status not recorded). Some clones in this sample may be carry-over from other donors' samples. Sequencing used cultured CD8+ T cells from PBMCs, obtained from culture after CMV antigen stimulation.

The CDR3 protein is CATGVEDHNEQFF. In DNA form, the CDR3 reads TGTGCCACCGGAGTTGAGGACCACAATGAGCAGTTCTTC. This chain joins TRBV24-1 and TRBJ2-1, with D unclear. From germline, CDR1 is KGHDR and CDR2 SFDVKD. V gave up 9 bases and J gave up 5 bases, with 13 bases separating them. There are 13 residues in the CDR3.